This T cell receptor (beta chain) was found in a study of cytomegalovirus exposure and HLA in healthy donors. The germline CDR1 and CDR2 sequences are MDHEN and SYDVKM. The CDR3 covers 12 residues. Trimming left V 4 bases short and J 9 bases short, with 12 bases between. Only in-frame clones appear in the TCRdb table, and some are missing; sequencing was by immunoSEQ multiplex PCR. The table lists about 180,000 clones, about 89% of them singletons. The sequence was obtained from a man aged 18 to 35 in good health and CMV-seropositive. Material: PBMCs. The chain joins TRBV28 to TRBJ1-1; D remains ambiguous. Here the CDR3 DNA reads TGTGCCAGCAGTTCGTCTAGGAGGAAAGCTTTCTTT. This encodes CASSSSRRKAFF.